The sequence of this T cell receptor (beta chain) was determined in a study of blood T cell repertoires in COVID-19. Measured with immunoSEQ multiplex PCR; TCRdb has only the in-frame clones, and not every one. Here the sample spans approximately 290,000 clones, 80% to 85% being singletons. The CDR3 covers 14 residues. The V and J ends lost 7 bases and 2 bases respectively, with 16 bases between them. Per the germline V gene, CDR1 is SGHNT and CDR2 is YYREEE (reference sequence). While infection was still active, Seattle patients were enrolled and then followed longitudinally. The chain carries TRBV5-4 and TRBJ2-7; TRBD1 might be the D (6 bases). This sequence was found in an older person with COVID-19, enrolled during active disease. Sequenced input: peripheral blood. This chain's CDR3 is CASSVGQLPYEQYF. CDR3 sequence (DNA): TGTGCCAGCTCCGTCGGACAGCTACCCTACGAGCAGTACTTC.